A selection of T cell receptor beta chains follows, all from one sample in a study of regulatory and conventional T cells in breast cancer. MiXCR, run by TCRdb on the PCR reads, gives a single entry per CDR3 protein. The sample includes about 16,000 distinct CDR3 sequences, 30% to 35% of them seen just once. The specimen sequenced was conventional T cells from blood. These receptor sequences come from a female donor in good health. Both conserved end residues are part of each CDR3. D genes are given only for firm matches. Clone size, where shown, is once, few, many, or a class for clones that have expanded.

DNA: TGTGCCAGCAGCTTAGTGGTCACAGATACGCAGTATTTT
CDR3: CASSLVVTDTQYF
J: TRBJ2-3
length: 13
D: .
V: TRBV7-2
size: .

DNA: TGTGCCAGCAGATCCCGCGGGGGTAGCAATCAGCCCCAGCATTTT
CDR3: CASRSRGGSNQPQHF
J: TRBJ1-5
length: 15
D: .
V: TRBV6-5
size: .

DNA: TGTGCCAGCAGCGCTCGGGGAGAGGGGGAGGTGTTCTCTGGAAACACCATATATTTT
CDR3: CASSARGEGEVFSGNTIYF
J: TRBJ1-3
length: 19
D: .
V: TRBV7-9
size: .

DNA: TGTGCCAGCACCCGGACACAGGGGTCTAGCAATCAGCCCCAGCATTTT
CDR3: CASTRTQGSSNQPQHF
J: TRBJ1-5
length: 16
D: TRBD1
V: TRBV12-3/TRBV12-4
size: .

DNA: TGTGCCAGCAGCTTAGAAGGGACTAGTGGAAACTACGAGCAGCACTTC
CDR3: CASSLEGTSGNYEQHF
J: TRBJ2-7
length: 16
D: TRBD2
V: TRBV7-6
size: once

DNA: TGTGCCAGCAGCCACGTGAACACTGAAGCTTTCTTT
CDR3: CASSHVNTEAFF
J: TRBJ1-1
length: 12
D: .
V: TRBV7-2
size: few

DNA: TGTGCCAGCAGCCTCCCGGGATTCACAGATACGCAGTATTTT
CDR3: CASSLPGFTDTQYF
J: TRBJ2-3
length: 14
D: .
V: TRBV6-2/TRBV6-3
size: .

DNA: TGTGCCAGCAGCCGCGACAGTGGTCGGACCATATATTTT
CDR3: CASSRDSGRTIYF
J: TRBJ1-3
length: 13
D: .
V: TRBV7-2
size: .

DNA: TGTGCCAGCAGCCCCCGGACAGCATACAATGAGCAGTTCTTC
CDR3: CASSPRTAYNEQFF
J: TRBJ2-1
length: 14
D: .
V: TRBV21-1
size: .

DNA: TGTGCCAGCAGCCCTAGCGGCGGGAGGGCCACAGATACGCAGTATTTT
CDR3: CASSPSGGRATDTQYF
J: TRBJ2-3
length: 16
D: TRBD2
V: TRBV7-8
size: .

DNA: TGTGCCAGCAGCTTTGGCGCCGGGGAGCTGTTTTTT
CDR3: CASSFGAGELFF
J: TRBJ2-2
length: 12
D: .
V: TRBV11-3
size: .

DNA: TGTGCCAGCAGCCCCGGGGTCAATGAGCAGTTCTTC
CDR3: CASSPGVNEQFF
J: TRBJ2-1
length: 12
D: .
V: TRBV7-3
size: .

DNA: TGTGCCAGCAGCCCTTTCGGACAGGGGGTCACCTACGAGCAGTACTTC
CDR3: CASSPFGQGVTYEQYF
J: TRBJ2-7
length: 16
D: TRBD1
V: TRBV7-9
size: few

DNA: TGTGCCAGCAGCTTCGGGGATGGCTACACCTTC
CDR3: CASSFGDGYTF
J: TRBJ1-2
length: 11
D: .
V: TRBV7-9
size: few

DNA: TGTGCCAGCGCCGTAATGGGACCCCTGGGAGCTTTCTTT
CDR3: CASAVMGPLGAFF
J: TRBJ1-1
length: 13
D: .
V: TRBV2
size: .

DNA: TGCAGTGCTAGCGCCCACAATGAGCAGTTCTTC
CDR3: CSASAHNEQFF
J: TRBJ2-1
length: 11
D: .
V: TRBV20-1
size: .

DNA: TGCGCCAGCAGCCGGGACTACGGCGGGGAGCTGTTTTTT
CDR3: CASSRDYGGELFF
J: TRBJ2-2
length: 13
D: TRBD2
V: TRBV5-1
size: few

DNA: TGTGCCAGCAGCCCCAAGCGGGAGGTCCCCTACAATGAGCAGTTCTTC
CDR3: CASSPKREVPYNEQFF
J: TRBJ2-1
length: 16
D: TRBD2
V: TRBV7-2
size: .

DNA: TGCAGCGTTGAAGATTTAGGCGGGAGGAACACAGATACGCAGTATTTT
CDR3: CSVEDLGGRNTDTQYF
J: TRBJ2-3
length: 16
D: TRBD2
V: TRBV29-1
size: medium-sized

DNA: TGCAGGGCTAGACGCTACAATGAGCAGTTCTTC
CDR3: CRARRYNEQFF
J: TRBJ2-1
length: 11
D: .
V: TRBV20-1
size: .

DNA: TGTGCCACCAGCAGTAGACAAGTCTCTGGAAACACCATATATTTT
CDR3: CATSSRQVSGNTIYF
J: TRBJ1-3
length: 15
D: .
V: TRBV15
size: .

DNA: TGTGCCAGCGGGCAGGGTATCTGGCAGTACTTC
CDR3: CASGQGIWQYF
J: TRBJ2-7
length: 11
D: .
V: TRBV6-2/TRBV6-3
size: few

DNA: TGTGCCAGCAGTTACGTTGTCGGGAAGCTCCATAATTCACCCCTCCACTTT
CDR3: CASSYVVGKLHNSPLHF
J: TRBJ1-6
length: 17
D: .
V: TRBV6-5
size: few

DNA: TGTGCCAGCAGTGTCGGCCCCGAAGGTCAGCCCCAGCATTTT
CDR3: CASSVGPEGQPQHF
J: TRBJ1-5
length: 14
D: .
V: TRBV2
size: few